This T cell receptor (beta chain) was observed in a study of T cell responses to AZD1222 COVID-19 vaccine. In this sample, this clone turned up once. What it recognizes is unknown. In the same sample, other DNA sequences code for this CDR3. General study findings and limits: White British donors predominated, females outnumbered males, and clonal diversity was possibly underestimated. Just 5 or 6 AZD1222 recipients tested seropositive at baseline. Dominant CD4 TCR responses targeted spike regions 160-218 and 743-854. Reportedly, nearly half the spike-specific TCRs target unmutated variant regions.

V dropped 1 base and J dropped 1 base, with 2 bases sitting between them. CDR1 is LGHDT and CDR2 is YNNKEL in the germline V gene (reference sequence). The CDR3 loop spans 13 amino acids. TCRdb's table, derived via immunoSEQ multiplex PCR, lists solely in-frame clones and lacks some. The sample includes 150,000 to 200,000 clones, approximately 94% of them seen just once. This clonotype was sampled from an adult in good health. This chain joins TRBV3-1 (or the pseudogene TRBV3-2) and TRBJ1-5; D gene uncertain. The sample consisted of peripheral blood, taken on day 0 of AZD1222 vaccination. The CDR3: CASSQVSNQPQHF. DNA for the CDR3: TGTGCCAGCAGCCAAGTGAGCAATCAGCCCCAGCATTTT.